The 15 T cell receptor beta chains below all came from one sample that was sequenced in a study of T cell repertoires in cytomegalovirus infection. TCRdb re-derived calls from the reads in MiXCR, one entry per CDR3 protein. Of about 260,000 distinct CDR3 sequences listed, roughly an eighth are singletons. The sequenced sample consisted of PBMCs. These receptors originate from a human donor in good health (CMV status not recorded). Some clones in this sample may be carry-over from other donors' samples.

This clonotype was seen at least ten times. This chain links TRBV7-2 with TRBJ1-1; weak D call: TRBD1 (6 bases). Trimming took off 0 bases at V and 4 bases at J, with 18 bases between the two ends. This CDR3 contains 17 residues. Looked up from germline, CDR1 is SGHTA and CDR2 is FQGNSA. CDR3 region: CASSLAPAGASFTEAFF. The CDR3 DNA reads TGTGCCAGCAGCTTAGCTCCGGCAGGGGCCAGTTTCACTGAAGCTTTCTTT.

This clonotype was observed many times. The rearrangement links TRBV28 to TRBJ2-3, with TRBD2 matching over 15 bases. Germline V gene data show CDR1 as MDHEN and CDR2 as SYDVKM. Unmatched junction bases numbered 11, after V lost 9 bases and J lost 1 base. The length of the CDR3 is 18 residues. CDR3 in DNA: TGTGCCAGGAGCACCGGGACTAGCGGGAGGAACGGCACAGATACGCAGTATTTT. Translation gives CARSTGTSGRNGTDTQYF.

This clonotype was observed at least ten times. V and J are TRBV11-3 and TRBJ1-1; a possible D gene is TRBD1 (5 bases). The CDR3 length is 15 residues. The germline V and J ends were trimmed by 3 bases and 0 bases, with 11 bases remaining between them. CDR1 and CDR2 from the germline V gene are SGHNT and YENEEA. CDR3 sequence (DNA): TGTGCCAGCAGCTTGTCGGGGGGAATGAACACTGAAGCTTTCTTT. It codes for CASSLSGGMNTEAFF.

This clonotype was observed a handful of times. This chain links TRBV28 with TRBJ2-7; the match to TRBD1 covers 9 bases. The CDR3 length is 15 residues. The ends lost 2 bases at V and 2 bases at J; junction bases unmatched: 4. Germline V CDR1 and CDR2: MDHEN, SYDVKM. The CDR3 protein is CASSLGQGITYEQYF. The CDR3 nucleotides are TGTGCCAGCAGTTTAGGACAGGGGATCACCTACGAGCAGTACTTC.

This clonotype was observed at least ten times. CDR3 coding DNA: TGTGCCAGCAGCTTACGACTAGCGGGAAGCCAGCAGTACTTC. It is translated as CASSLRLAGSQQYF. The gene calls are TRBV7-2 and TRBJ2-7; TRBD2 agrees at 11 bases. Germline CDR1 and CDR2: SGHTA and FQGNSA. V was pared by 2 bases and J by 8 bases, with 5 bases of the junction left unmatched. This CDR3 comprises 14 residues. Combining the CDR3 with reference TRBV7-2 and TRBJ2-7 gives the whole variable domain GAGVSQSPSNKVTEKGKDVELRCDPISGHTALYWYRQSLGQGLEFLIYFQGNSAPDKSGLPSDRFSAERTGGSVSTLTIQRTQQEDSAVYLCASSLRLAGSQQYFGPGTRLTVT.

This clonotype has only one observation. The rearrangement links TRBV5-6 to TRBJ1-5; D gene ambiguous. The germline V gene has CDR1 SGHDT and CDR2 YYEEEE. The CDR3 has 14 residues. V was cut by 4 bases and J by 3 bases, with 11 bases left in between. As DNA, the CDR3 is TGTGCCAGCAGCACCGGACGGAACAATCAGCCCCAGCATTTT. Its translation is CASSTGRNNQPQHF.

The V gene is TRBV9, the J gene TRBJ2-5; 8 bases map to TRBD2. Germline V CDR1 and CDR2: SGDLS, YYNGEE. The CDR3 has 16 residues. After removal of 0 bases from V and 2 bases from J, the junction contained 6 bases not matched to a gene. CDR3 protein: CASSVVGLGVQETQYF. The CDR3 DNA is TGTGCCAGCAGCGTAGTGGGACTAGGGGTACAAGAGACCCAGTACTTC.

This clonotype was detected only a few times. V and J are TRBV12-3 or TRBV12-4 and TRBJ2-1; 7 bases map to TRBD2. The CDR3 sequence is 15 residues long. Trimming removed 6 bases from V and 6 bases from J; junction bases left unmatched: 11. The CDR3 here is CASSSPSGRGNEQFF. CDR3 bases: TGTGCCAGCAGCAGCCCTAGCGGTAGGGGCAATGAGCAGTTCTTC.

This clonotype was picked up many times. J is TRBJ1-5 and V is TRBV7-8, with D possibly matching TRBD1 (5 bases). The germline V gene encodes CDR1 SGHVS and CDR2 FQNEAQ. V was trimmed by 5 bases and J by 2 bases, leaving 16 bases between them. CDR3 size: 16 residues. The CDR3 protein is CASSNSRGGGNQPQHF. The CDR3 nucleotides are TGTGCCAGCAGCAACTCGAGGGGCGGAGGCAATCAGCCCCAGCATTTT.

A few counts support this clonotype. The rearrangement uses TRBV9 and TRBJ2-1; 8 nucleotides match TRBD2. The CDR3 totals 14 residues. The V gene's germline CDR1 is SGDLS and CDR2 YYNGEE. V was clipped by 2 bases and J by 7 bases; unmatched bases: 5. CDR3 DNA sequence: TGTGCCAGCAGCGTCCGGGAGGGAGGGAATGAGCAGTTCTTC. Its translation: CASSVREGGNEQFF.

This clonotype was counted at least ten times. V gene TRBV19 combines with J gene TRBJ1-1; D perhaps matches TRBD1 (6 bases). This CDR3 spans 13 amino acids. Trimming pared 8 bases from V and 9 bases from J, leaving 19 bases between. Germline CDR1 and CDR2: LNHDA and SQIVND (reference sequence). CDR3 sequence (DNA): TGTGCCAGTGGCTTTTGGGGGGGCGAAAAAGCTTTCTTT. This gives the protein CASGFWGGEKAFF.

This clonotype was counted at least ten times. This sequence joins TRBV18 and TRBJ1-5, with unresolved D. CDR1 KGHSH and CDR2 LQKENI come from the germline V gene. The germline V and J ends were trimmed by 2 bases and 0 bases, with 8 bases remaining between them. The CDR3 has 15 amino acids. The CDR3 nucleotides are TGTGCCAGCTCACCAGCAGGTACTAGCAATCAGCCCCAGCATTTT. Protein: CASSPAGTSNQPQHF.

By share, this clonotype ranks as medium-sized. The CDR3 here is CASSEWGGGGNEQFF. In nucleotides, the CDR3 is TGTGCCAGCAGTGAATGGGGTGGGGGGGGGAATGAGCAGTTCTTC. The chain carries TRBV6-1 and TRBJ2-1, with 7 bases that match TRBD2. From germline, CDR1 is MNHNS and CDR2 SASEGT. J gave up 7 bases and V 2 bases, and 8 bases lay outside the gene matches. This CDR3 comprises 15 residues.

This clonotype was detected ten times or more. The chain links TRBV7-2 to TRBJ1-2; 10 bases are shared with TRBD1. The CDR3 loop spans 15 amino acids. Germline values: CDR1 SGHTA, CDR2 FQGNSA. After removal of 1 base from V and 4 bases from J, the junction contained 3 bases not matched to a gene. CDR3 sequence (DNA): TGTGCCAGCAGCTTAGACGGGGACAGGGGCTATGGCTACACCTTC. Translation: CASSLDGDRGYGYTF.

This clonotype was counted many times. V usage is TRBV7-8 and J usage is TRBJ1-5, with D possibly being TRBD1 (5 bases). The CDR3 has 14 amino acids. Trimming removed 0 bases from V and 7 bases from J, with 10 bases in between. The V gene's germline CDR1 is SGHVS and CDR2 FQNEAQ. CDR3 nucleotide sequence: TGTGCCAGCAGCTTAGCCGGGGGATGGCAGCCCCAGCATTTT. Its translation is CASSLAGGWQPQHF.